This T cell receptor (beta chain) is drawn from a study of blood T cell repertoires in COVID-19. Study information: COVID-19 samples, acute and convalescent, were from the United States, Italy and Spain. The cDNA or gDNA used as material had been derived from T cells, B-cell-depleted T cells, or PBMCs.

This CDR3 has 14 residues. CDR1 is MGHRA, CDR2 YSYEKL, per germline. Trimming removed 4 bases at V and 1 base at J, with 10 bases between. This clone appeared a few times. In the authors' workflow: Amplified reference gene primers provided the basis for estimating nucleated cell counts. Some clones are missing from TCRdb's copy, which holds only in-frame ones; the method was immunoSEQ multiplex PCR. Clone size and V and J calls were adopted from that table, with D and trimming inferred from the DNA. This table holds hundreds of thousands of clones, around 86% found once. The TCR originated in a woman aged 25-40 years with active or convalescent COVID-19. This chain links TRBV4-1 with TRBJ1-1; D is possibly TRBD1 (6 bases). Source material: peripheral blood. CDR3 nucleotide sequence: TGCGCCAGCAGCCCCTTGACAGGGAACACTGAAGCTTTCTTT. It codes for CASSPLTGNTEAFF.